The T cell receptor (beta chain) under discussion was sequenced for a study of chemoradiotherapy in HPV16-positive cancers. The study, taken as a whole, reports: Candidate HPV-specific clones and E7-related TCR motifs grew in tumor during treatment. HPV-responsive T-cell expansion during chemoradiotherapy was linked to improved recurrence-free survival in HPV16-positive patients.

The repertoire was sequenced with immunoSEQ multiplex PCR; TCRdb's copy has only in-frame clones and lacks some. Of about 12,000 clones in the sample, more than 75% were seen once. Worth noting for this clone: The antigen is unknown.

CDR3 length: 15 amino acids. V lost 4 bases, J lost 3 bases, and 8 bases stayed unmatched. Looked up from germline, CDR1 is SGHNT and CDR2 is YYREEE (reference sequence). Samples were taken several times over chemoradiotherapy. The clonotype originates from a human donor with HPV-associated anogenital cancer. Specimen collection occurred from a patient who underwent chemoradiotherapy. V is TRBV5-4 and J is TRBJ1-1; 8 nucleotides agree with TRBD1. The CDR3 DNA is TGTGCCAGCAGCGTAGGACAGGGAGGCTACACTGAAGCTTTCTTT. Translation: CASSVGQGGYTEAFF.